A selection of T cell receptor beta chains follows, all from one sample in a study of beta chain features in type 1 diabetes. Using immunoSEQ multiplex PCR, the repertoire was profiled, and TCRdb retains in-frame clones only, with some absent. The table shows about 360,000 clones, with over 10% occurring only once. Sequencing was performed on naive CD4+ T cells from blood. The receptors shown here come from a man aged 18 to 30 in good health. The CDR3 runs from the conserved cysteine through the conserved F or W. A D gene is named only where the DNA matches it firmly. A clone size is listed for some rows: how often the clone was seen (once, few, many), or a class if it is expanded.

j_call clone_size v_call d_call cdr3_nt cdr3_aa
TRBJ1-1 - TRBV7-2 - TGTGCCAGCGCAAAACAGGCGGTAGAGAGGCCTTTCTTT CASAKQAVERPFF
TRBJ1-2 - TRBV5-1 - TGCGCCAGCAGCTCTGACAGTCACTATGGCTACACCTTC CASSSDSHYGYTF
TRBJ1-1 - TRBV6-5 - TGTGCCAGCAGTTACTCGTTCCGGAGGAACACTGAAGCTTTCTTT CASSYSFRRNTEAFF
TRBJ2-6 few TRBV7-2 - TGTGCCAGCACCCCCGGGCGCAGGGCAGGCTCTGGGGCCAACGTCCTGACTTTC CASTPGRRAGSGANVLTF
TRBJ1-3 - TRBV28 TRBD1 TGTGCCAGCAGTTCCGCCGGAGACAGGGTTAAGGACACCATATATTTT CASSSAGDRVKDTIYF
TRBJ2-7 - TRBV7-2 - TGTGCCAGCAGCTCCCTCGATTACGAGCAGTACTTC CASSSLDYEQYF
TRBJ1-4 few TRBV5-6 - TGTGCCAGCAGCTTGCTGTCGGGAGTAGGTGAAAAACTGTTTTTT CASSLLSGVGEKLFF
TRBJ2-3 - TRBV4-1 - TGCGCCAGCAGCCAAGTAACGGTGGGAGGCACAGATACGCAGTATTTT CASSQVTVGGTDTQYF
TRBJ1-2 - TRBV19 - TGTGCCAGTAGTATGGCCGAGGGAATCGGCTATGGCTACACCTTC CASSMAEGIGYGYTF
TRBJ2-5 - TRBV15 TRBD2 TGTGCCACCAGGGGGGGGGAGGAGACCCAGTACTTC CATRGGEETQYF
TRBJ2-1 few TRBV29-1 TRBD2 TGCAGCGCAACCGGGACTACCCTCTACAATGAGCAGTTCTTC CSATGTTLYNEQFF
TRBJ1-1 - TRBV28 - TGTGCCAGCAGTTTTAGGCGGAAAAACACTGAAGCTTTCTTT CASSFRRKNTEAFF
TRBJ1-1 - TRBV28 TRBD1 TGTGCCAGCAGCTCTTATAAGACAGGGCCCAATGAAGCTTTCTTT CASSSYKTGPNEAFF
TRBJ2-5 - TRBV7-2 - TGTGCCAGCAGCTTAGCGGCCCACCAAGAGACCCAGTACTTC CASSLAAHQETQYF
TRBJ2-7 - TRBV18 TRBD2 TGTGCCAGCTCACCCGCGGGAGGGCCTTACGAGCAGTACTTC CASSPAGGPYEQYF
TRBJ2-1 few TRBV19 - TGTGCCAGTAGTATAGGGACTAACAATGAGCAGTTCTTC CASSIGTNNEQFF
TRBJ1-1 - TRBV7-8 TRBD1 TGTGCCAGCAGCTCTACTAGGACAGGGGAATCTGAAGCTTTCTTT CASSSTRTGESEAFF
TRBJ1-3 - TRBV7-9 TRBD1 TGTGCCAGCAGCTCCGGACAGGGGGCGCCTGGAAACACCATATATTTT CASSSGQGAPGNTIYF
TRBJ2-1 few TRBV9 TRBD2 TGTGCCAGCCTTACAAGGGCGTCTAGCGGGAGCAGGCACAATGAGCAGTTCTTC CASLTRASSGSRHNEQFF
TRBJ1-3 - TRBV7-3 - TGTGCCAGCAGCTTAGAGGTCAGCTCTGGAAACACCATATATTTT CASSLEVSSGNTIYF
TRBJ2-1 few TRBV5-4 - TGTGCCAGCAGCTGGGGAGTGGGTGAGCAGTTCTTC CASSWGVGEQFF
TRBJ1-6 few TRBV7-3 TRBD1 TGTGCCAGCGGCCGGGACAGAGATTCACCCCTCCACTTT CASGRDRDSPLHF
TRBJ2-7 few TRBV11-2 - TGTGCCAGCAGCCCTACACCCGACAGCTCCTACGAGCAGTACTTC CASSPTPDSSYEQYF
TRBJ2-7 - TRBV28 - TGTGCCAGCAGTCCCTGGTCACGGGAGACCCTATCCTACGAGCAGTACTTC CASSPWSRETLSYEQYF
TRBJ2-1 few TRBV4-3 - TGCGCCAGCAGCCAAGTTGTAAGAGGGAACTATGAGCAGTTCTTC CASSQVVRGNYEQFF
TRBJ2-2 - TRBV7-3 TRBD1 TGTGCCAGCTCTCCAGGGGGCCCCCTCACCGGGGAGCTGTTTTTT CASSPGGPLTGELFF
TRBJ2-3 few TRBV10-3 TRBD2 TGTGCCATCAGTGACTGGACTAGCGGGAACACAGATACGCAGTATTTT CAISDWTSGNTDTQYF